This TCR beta chain was retrieved from a study of shared clonotypes between healthy human individuals. Study-wide background: Every donor yielded three CD4 naive, three CD4 memory, two CD8 naive and one CD8 memory plate.

Trimming removed 0 bases at V and 5 bases at J, with 6 bases between. The CDR3 covers 13 residues. Germline CDR1 and CDR2: SGHAT and FQNNGV. Across several immunoSEQ plates, the genomic DNA of each subset was split evenly. Replicate PCRs for sorted subsets used about 200 ng DNA; this equaled some 30,000 T cell genomes. Data came from immunoSEQ multiplex PCR; TCRdb stores just in-frame clones and leaves some out. The sample shows about 380,000 clones, 96% of them seen only once. Both CD45RO+ cells and CCR7-negative CD45RA+ TemRA cells were combined to make up CD8 memory. This receptor was taken from a man aged 25-45 years in good health. The chain couples TRBV11-2 to TRBJ2-3, with unresolved D. Sample: memory CD8+ T cells sorted from blood. Subset: CD45RO+ cells pooled with CCR7-negative TemRA cells. CDR3 DNA: TGTGCCAGCAGCTTAGATTCAGTAGATACGCAGTATTTT. This encodes CASSLDSVDTQYF.